A single sample is the source of the 26 T cell receptor beta chains below, sequenced in a study of blood T cell repertoires in COVID-19. Measured with immunoSEQ multiplex PCR; TCRdb has only the in-frame clones, and not every one. The table lists fewer than 350,000 clones, 85% of them singletons. The sample consisted of PBMCs or T cells enriched from blood (not recorded which). These TCRs come from a woman between 50 and 59 years old who had recovered from COVID-19.

This rearrangement joins TRBV18 to TRBJ1-4, with unresolved D. V was shortened by 3 bases and J by 6 bases, with 11 bases between the two germline ends. Germline-derived CDR1 and CDR2 are KGHSH and LQKENI. CDR3 length: 14 residues. This CDR3 is CASSPGQADEKLFF. As DNA, the CDR3 is TGTGCCAGCTCACCTGGGCAAGCGGATGAAAAACTGTTTTTT.

CDR3 protein: CASTGQGFMGTQYF. For the CDR3, the DNA is TGTGCCAGCACGGGACAGGGATTTATGGGTACGCAGTATTTT. The genes are TRBV2 and TRBJ2-3, with TRBD1 identical over 9 bases. Trimming cost V 7 bases and J 8 bases; bases outside gene matches: 10. The CDR3 totals 14 residues. Germline V gene data show CDR1 as SNHLY and CDR2 as FYNNEI. Drawing the rest from reference TRBV2 and TRBJ2-3, the complete variable domain is EPEVTQTPSHQVTQMGQEVILRCVPISNHLYFYWYRQILGQKVEFLVSFYNNEISEKSEIFDDQFSVERPDGSNFTLKIRSTKLEDSAMYFCASTGQGFMGTQYFGPGTRLTVL.

Worth noting for this clone: The identical CDR3 is also encoded by other nucleotide sequences in the sample. This rearrangement joins TRBV6-5 to TRBJ1-4; unclear D gene. The CDR3 contains 13 residues. Germline CDR1 MNHEY, CDR2 SVGAGI. The germline V and J ends were trimmed by 0 bases and 7 bases, with 6 bases remaining between them. For the CDR3, the DNA is TGTGCCAGCAGTTACTCTGCGGTTGAAAAACTGTTTTTT. This translates into CASSYSAVEKLFF.

V usage is TRBV19 and J usage is TRBJ1-5, with D possibly TRBD1 on 5 matching bases. The CDR3 is 14 residues long. V was shortened by 5 bases and J by 3 bases, with 11 bases between the two germline ends. Germline V CDR1 and CDR2: LNHDA, SQIVND (reference sequence). Here the CDR3 DNA reads TGTGCCAGTAGTGTCGACAGTACCAATCAGCCCCAGCATTTT. Translation gives CASSVDSTNQPQHF.

The V and J genes are TRBV3-1 (or the pseudogene TRBV3-2) and TRBJ2-3; 7 nucleotides match TRBD2. CDR1 and CDR2 from the germline V gene are LGHDT and YNNKEL (reference sequence). The CDR3 length is 15 residues. Trimming cost V 4 bases and J 6 bases; bases outside gene matches: 10. The CDR3: CASSRGGSLFDTQYF. DNA of the CDR3: TGTGCCAGCAGCCGGGGGGGGAGTCTGTTCGATACGCAGTATTTT.

The rearrangement uses TRBV6-5 and TRBJ2-1; 14 bases align to TRBD2. Losses at the gene ends were 6 bases for V and 9 bases for J; bases not matched to a gene: 7. The length of the CDR3 is 15 residues. From germline, CDR1 is MNHEY and CDR2 SVGAGI. Here the CDR3 reads CASRGLAGEEGEQFF. CDR3 bases: TGTGCCAGCAGGGGACTAGCGGGAGAGGAGGGTGAGCAGTTCTTC.

The chain uses TRBV30 and TRBJ2-7; D is possibly TRBD1 (6 bases). The V gene's germline CDR1 is GTSNPN and CDR2 SVGIG (reference sequence). Trimming removed 0 bases at V and 4 bases at J, with 16 bases between. CDR3 size: 15 residues. CDR3 protein: CAWSVLTGRLYEQYF. For the CDR3, the DNA is TGTGCCTGGAGTGTACTCACAGGGCGTCTATACGAGCAGTACTTC.

This clone showed up just once. This rearrangement joins TRBV27 to TRBJ2-2, with D tentatively TRBD2 (6 bases). Germline-derived CDR1 and CDR2 are MNHEY and SMNVEV (reference sequence). Trimming pared 8 bases from V and 5 bases from J, leaving 15 bases between. This CDR3 has 14 amino acids. CDR3 DNA sequence: TGTGCCAGCTCCCGGGACTTTGGTACCGGGGAGCTGTTTTTT. It is translated as CASSRDFGTGELFF.

V and J are TRBV9 and TRBJ1-6, with TRBD1 matching over 10 bases. The CDR3 is made up of 15 amino acids. Unmatched junction bases numbered 7, after V lost 4 bases and J lost 9 bases. CDR1 is SGDLS and CDR2 is YYNGEE in the germline V gene. CDR3 coding DNA: TGTGCCAGCAGCATCCGGGACAGGGGCAGTTCACCCCTCCACTTT. It translates to CASSIRDRGSSPLHF. Variable domain in full (rest from reference TRBV9 and TRBJ1-6): DSGVTQTPKHLITATGQRVTLRCSPRSGDLSVYWYQQSLDQGLQFLIQYYNGEERAKGNILERFSAQQFPDLHSELNLSSLELGDSALYFCASSIRDRGSSPLHFGNGTRLTVT.

The chain recombines TRBV19 with TRBJ2-5; 7 bases are shared with TRBD2. The junction had 12 bases not matched to a gene; V was cut back by 4 bases and J by 1 base. This CDR3 spans 17 amino acids. The germline gives CDR1 LNHDA, CDR2 SQIVND (reference sequence). This chain's CDR3 is CASSSGRASGPQETQYF. The CDR3 DNA reads TGTGCCAGTAGTAGCGGACGGGCTAGCGGACCCCAAGAGACCCAGTACTTC.

The V gene is TRBV27, the J gene TRBJ2-4; a possible D gene is TRBD1 (6 bases). The CDR3 contains 13 residues. The germline CDR1 and CDR2 sequences are MNHEY and SMNVEV (reference sequence). With 2 bases removed from V and 7 bases from J, the gap between germline ends came to 9 bases. The CDR3 is CASSLTGTNIQYF. The CDR3 DNA reads TGTGCCAGCAGTTTAACAGGGACGAACATTCAGTACTTC.

The chain has TRBV9 and TRBJ1-1, with D tentatively TRBD1 (5 bases). Germline V CDR1 and CDR2: SGDLS, YYNGEE. Between the trimmed V and J ends, which lost 1 base and 1 base, there was a span of 8 bases. The CDR3 is 14 amino acids. Here the CDR3 DNA reads TGTGCCAGCAGCGTAACCACAGGGAACACTGAAGCTTTCTTT. As protein: CASSVTTGNTEAFF.

This chain uses TRBV5-1 with TRBJ2-5; TRBD1 aligns across 11 bases. V dropped 4 bases and J dropped 5; count of bases not matched to a gene: 10. Germline V gene lookup returns CDR1 SGHRS and CDR2 YFSETQ. The CDR3 has 16 amino acids. As DNA, the CDR3 is TGCGCCAGCAGCGGGACAGGGGGTGGAATTCGGGAGACCCAGTACTTC. This encodes CASSGTGGGIRETQYF.

The chain is built from TRBV9 and TRBJ2-3; 7 bases line up with TRBD2. V was pared by 0 bases and J by 2 bases, with 6 bases of the junction left unmatched. The CDR3 runs 16 residues. Germline V gene lookup returns CDR1 SGDLS and CDR2 YYNGEE. CDR3 residues: CASSVASGVFTDTQYF. In DNA form, the CDR3 reads TGTGCCAGCAGCGTAGCAAGCGGGGTATTCACAGATACGCAGTATTTT.

The count of this clone is one. The rearrangement links TRBV5-1 to TRBJ2-5, with D unresolved. CDR3 size: 14 residues. Germline assignment: CDR1 SGHRS and CDR2 YFSETQ. The ends were cut back, 2 bases at V and 5 bases at J, with 13 bases in the middle. DNA for the CDR3: TGCGCCAGCAGCTTCGTGCGGTTAGGCGAGACCCAGTACTTC. It translates to CASSFVRLGETQYF.

The gene calls are TRBV5-6 and TRBJ1-4; no reliable D call. The V gene's germline CDR1 is SGHDT and CDR2 YYEEEE. V shed 1 base and J shed 11 bases, with 12 bases lying between them. The CDR3 totals 13 residues. CDR3 sequence reads: CASSLYGIPKLFF. The CDR3, as DNA: TGTGCCAGCAGCTTGTACGGGATTCCTAAACTGTTTTTT. Supplemented by reference TRBV5-6 and TRBJ1-4, the full variable domain reads DAGVTQSPTHLIKTRGQQVTLRCSPKSGHDTVSWYQQALGQGPQFIFQYYEEEERQRGNFPDRFSGHQFPNYSSELNVNALLLGDSALYLCASSLYGIPKLFFGSGTQLSVL.

V usage is TRBV19 and J usage is TRBJ2-3; the match to TRBD2 covers 8 bases. Germline assignment: CDR1 LNHDA and CDR2 SQIVND (reference sequence). Trimming at V came to 10 bases and at J to 0 bases, leaving 9 bases not matched to a gene. This CDR3 is built from 15 residues. The CDR3 region has the DNA TGTGCCACGCTCGGGGGGGAGAGGAGCACAGATACGCAGTATTTT. Protein product: CATLGGERSTDTQYF.

The rearrangement links TRBV20-1 to TRBJ2-1; the match to TRBD2 covers 10 bases. There are 14 residues in the CDR3. Trimming at V came to 3 bases and at J to 6 bases, leaving 5 bases not matched to a gene. From germline, CDR1 is DFQATT and CDR2 SNEGSKA (reference sequence). The DNA for the CDR3 is TGCAGTGCTAGTCTAGCGGGGGCCGTCAATGAGCAGTTCTTC. Residues: CSASLAGAVNEQFF.

The V call is TRBV19, the J call TRBJ1-1; 7 positions match TRBD1. J gave up 4 bases and V 5 bases, and 7 bases lay outside the gene matches. Germline V gene data show CDR1 as LNHDA and CDR2 as SQIVND (reference sequence). There are 14 residues in the CDR3. The CDR3 bases are TGTGCCAGTAGTTTGAGGGGGCCGGGCACTGAAGCTTTCTTT. Translation: CASSLRGPGTEAFF.

CDR3 in amino acids: CASSLDQRGGHANTGELFF. Written as DNA, the CDR3 is TGCGCCAGCAGCTTGGACCAGCGGGGTGGACACGCGAACACCGGGGAGCTGTTTTTT. This rearrangement joins TRBV5-1 to TRBJ2-2; 7 bases are shared with TRBD2. The CDR3 consists of 19 residues. Germline V gene data show CDR1 as SGHRS and CDR2 as YFSETQ. The V and J ends lost 0 bases and 0 bases, in that order; junction bases with no gene match: 11. The complete variable domain, with remaining parts taken from reference TRBV5-1 and TRBJ2-2, reads KAGVTQTPRYLIKTRGQQVTLSCSPISGHRSVSWYQQTPGQGLQFLFEYFSETQRNKGNFPGRFSGRQFSNSRSEMNVSTLELGDSALYLCASSLDQRGGHANTGELFFGEGSRLTVL.

The chain recombines TRBV5-4 with TRBJ2-7, with 7 bases matching TRBD1. The V and J ends lost 0 bases and 2 bases, in that order; junction bases with no gene match: 5. This CDR3 is built from 15 residues. CDR1 and CDR2 (germline): SGHNT, YYREEE (reference sequence). CDR3: CASSLDRGPTYEQYF. The CDR3 DNA follows: TGTGCCAGCAGCTTGGACAGGGGCCCCACCTACGAGCAGTACTTC.

The V gene is TRBV9, the J gene TRBJ2-1; TRBD2 agrees at 14 bases. CDR1 and CDR2 (germline): SGDLS, YYNGEE. The CDR3 is 19 residues long. V dropped 5 bases and J dropped 1; count of bases not matched to a gene: 11. In DNA form, the CDR3 reads TGTGCCAGCAGTAAGACCGGGACTAGCGGGAGAGGGTCCTACAATGAGCAGTTCTTC. Its translation is CASSKTGTSGRGSYNEQFF.

In its sample, this clone was seen once. J is TRBJ2-3 and V is TRBV7-2; 11 nucleotides line up with TRBD2. J was trimmed by 0 bases and V by 3 bases; bases with no gene match: 2. CDR3 length: 16 residues. Germline CDR1 SGHTA, CDR2 FQGNSA. The chain's CDR3 is CASSFRLAGSTDTQYF. The CDR3 DNA follows: TGTGCCAGCAGCTTCAGACTAGCGGGGAGCACAGATACGCAGTATTTT. Looking up the rest from reference TRBV7-2 and TRBJ2-3 gives the full variable domain: GAGVSQSPSNKVTEKGKDVELRCDPISGHTALYWYRQSLGQGLEFLIYFQGNSAPDKSGLPSDRFSAERTGGSVSTLTIQRTQQEDSAVYLCASSFRLAGSTDTQYFGPGTRLTVL.

The chain has TRBV5-1 and TRBJ1-4; D gene uncertain. There are 15 residues in the CDR3. With 0 bases removed from V and 2 bases from J, the gap between germline ends came to 8 bases. In germline, CDR1 is SGHRS, CDR2 YFSETQ. CDR3 bases: TGCGCCAGCAGCTTGGGGCACCCCACTAATGAAAAACTGTTTTTT. This gives the protein CASSLGHPTNEKLFF.

The chain couples TRBV28 to TRBJ2-3; 8 bases are a match to TRBD1. The V and J ends lost 10 bases and 3 bases, in that order; junction bases with no gene match: 6. This CDR3 spans 13 amino acids. Looked up from germline, CDR1 is MDHEN and CDR2 is SYDVKM. The CDR3 sequence: CAIFRTGTDTQYF. DNA of the CDR3: TGTGCCATCTTCCGGACAGGGACAGATACGCAGTATTTT.

The V and J genes are TRBV27 and TRBJ2-2; the match to TRBD2 covers 10 bases. With 6 bases clipped from V and 1 base from J, the junction kept 2 bases outside the gene matches. Germline loops: CDR1 MNHEY, CDR2 SMNVEV (reference sequence). CDR3 length: 15 amino acids. This chain's CDR3 is CASSVAGGNTGELFF. The CDR3 bases are TGTGCCAGCAGCGTAGCGGGGGGGAACACCGGGGAGCTGTTTTTT.